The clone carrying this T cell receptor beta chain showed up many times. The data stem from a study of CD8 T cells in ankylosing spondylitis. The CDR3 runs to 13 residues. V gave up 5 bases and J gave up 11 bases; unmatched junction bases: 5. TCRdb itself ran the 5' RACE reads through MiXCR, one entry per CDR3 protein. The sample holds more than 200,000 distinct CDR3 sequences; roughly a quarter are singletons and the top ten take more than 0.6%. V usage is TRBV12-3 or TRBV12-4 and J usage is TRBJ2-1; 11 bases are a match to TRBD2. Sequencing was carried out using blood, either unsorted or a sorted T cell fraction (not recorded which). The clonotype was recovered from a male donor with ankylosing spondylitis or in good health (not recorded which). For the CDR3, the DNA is TGTGCCAGCAGTACCCGACTAGCGGGGAAGCAGTTCTTC. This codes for CASSTRLAGKQFF.